The 3 T cell receptor beta chains listed next were all sequenced from one sample in a study of early T cells in non-severe SARS-CoV-2 infection (dated by TCRdb to the early 2020s). Preparation of the library involved 5' RACE. This sample was sequenced with a NextSeq 500. TCRdb trimmed the raw reads at Q25, called clones with MiXCR and kept productive beta chains. Rows with one shared CDR3 protein collapse into an entry with the most common genes and DNA. The sample table holds around 99,000 distinct CDR3 sequences, of which over 8.5% were seen once. Approximately 6.9% of the sample is held by the ten biggest clonotypes. The sample taken for sequencing was whole blood. Receptors originate from an adult who was a healthcare worker with PCR-confirmed SARS-CoV-2 infection or an uninfected control (not recorded which).

This clonotype was seen repeatedly, ten times or more. This chain joins TRBV18 and TRBJ1-4, with 7 bases lining up with TRBD1. V lost 5 bases to trimming and J lost 5 bases; unmatched junction nucleotides: 2. The CDR3 length is 13 residues. The germline CDR1 and CDR2 sequences are KGHSH and LQKENI. In DNA form, the CDR3 reads TGTGCCAGCTCAGGGACAGTCAATGAAAAACTGTTTTTT. This codes for CASSGTVNEKLFF. The whole variable domain, remainder taken from reference TRBV18 and TRBJ1-4, is NAGVMQNPRHLVRRRGQEARLRCSPMKGHSHVYWYRQLPEEGLKFMVYLQKENIIDESGMPKERFSAEFPKEGPSILRIQQVVRGDSAAYFCASSGTVNEKLFFGSGTQLSVL.

This clonotype was detected only a few times. The rearrangement uses TRBV10-3 and TRBJ2-3, with unresolved D. The V gene's germline CDR1 is ENHRY and CDR2 SYGVKD. The CDR3 has 13 amino acids. The V and J ends lost 7 bases and 6 bases respectively, with 14 bases between them. CDR3 sequence reads: CAIMRQLLDTQYF. The CDR3 nucleotides are TGTGCCATCATGCGGCAGCTTCTGGATACGCAGTATTTT.

This clonotype occurred many times. J is TRBJ1-1 and V is TRBV28; tentative D call: TRBD1 (6 bases). Between the trimmed V and J ends, which lost 2 bases and 2 bases, there was a span of 9 bases. The CDR3 has 14 residues. Germline loops: CDR1 MDHEN, CDR2 SYDVKM. The CDR3 nucleotides are TGTGCCAGCAGTTTAAACAGGGTAAACACTGAAGCTTTCTTT. Protein product: CASSLNRVNTEAFF.